A single sample gave rise to the 19 T cell receptor beta chains below, sequenced in a study of neurological immune-mediated disorders (dated by TCRdb to about 2019). The library was produced with 5' RACE. For sequencing, an Illumina HiSeq 2500 was employed. The public reads were reanalyzed by TCRdb: fastp trimming at Q25, MiXCR alignment, in-frame beta chains only. For every CDR3 protein sequence, its rows merge into one entry that carries the most common genes and DNA. This sample comprises roughly 48,000 distinct CDR3 sequences, roughly 12% of them detected only once. Jointly, the top ten make up approximately 9% of the sample. Interpreted using the paper, the time point label stands for: longitudinal time-point 3. The sample consisted of PBMCs. These receptor sequences come from a male donor with HTLV-1-associated myelopathy (HAM/TSP).

The sample holds many counts of this clonotype. The chain recombines TRBV28 with TRBJ2-6; 11 bases fit TRBD1. The CDR3 loop spans 21 amino acids. V dropped 1 base and J dropped 1; count of bases not matched to a gene: 12. Germline CDR1 MDHEN, CDR2 SYDVKM. CDR3 region: CASSLSLEGQGGISGANVLTF. The CDR3 DNA follows: TGTGCCAGCAGTTTATCTTTAGAGGGACAGGGGGGAATTTCTGGGGCCAACGTCCTGACTTTC.

This clonotype was recorded at least ten times. The chain uses TRBV24-1 and TRBJ2-2, with D hard to call. This CDR3 is built from 13 residues. Germline CDR1 KGHDR, CDR2 SFDVKD. The germline V and J ends were trimmed by 9 bases and 5 bases, with 12 bases remaining between them. As DNA, the CDR3 is TGTGCCACCGAAGACCCGTGGACCGGGGAGCTGTTTTTT. This codes for CATEDPWTGELFF.

In its sample, this clonotype was seen many times. The CDR3 loop is CGSSLAVGVDTEAFF. The CDR3 DNA follows: TGTGGGAGCAGTTTAGCGGTCGGGGTAGACACTGAAGCTTTCTTT. V is TRBV12-3 or TRBV12-4 and J is TRBJ1-1; D remains ambiguous. The CDR3 runs to 15 residues.

This clonotype was seen ten or more times. The chain joins TRBV7-2 to TRBJ2-4; no reliable D call. This CDR3 is 13 amino acids long. Germline lookup yields CDR1 SGHTA and CDR2 FQGNSA. Between the trimmed V and J ends, which lost 9 bases and 1 base, there was a span of 10 bases. Written as DNA, the CDR3 is TGTGCCAGTTCTCTTGCGGCCAAAAACATTCAGTACTTC. Its translation is CASSLAAKNIQYF.

The sample holds many counts of this clonotype. The chain has TRBV3-1 and TRBJ2-5; D is unresolved. The CDR3 sequence is 12 residues long. Trimming pared 0 bases from V and 3 bases from J, leaving 2 bases between. Per germline, CDR1 LGHDT and CDR2 YNNKEL (reference sequence). CDR3 in DNA: TGTGCCAGCAGCCAAGAAAAAGAGACCCAGTACTTC. Its translation: CASSQEKETQYF.

This clonotype has a count of ten or more. The chain recombines TRBV7-9 with TRBJ2-7; D unresolved. The CDR3 contains 14 residues. V was cut by 0 bases and J by 2 bases, with 8 bases left in between. Looked up from germline, CDR1 is SEHNR and CDR2 is FQNEAQ (reference sequence). The CDR3 is CASSLAGKTYEQYF. The CDR3 region has the DNA TGTGCCAGCAGCTTAGCTGGGAAAACCTACGAGCAGTACTTC.

This clonotype was recorded many times. J is TRBJ2-1 and V is TRBV25-1; D is unclear. Germline values: CDR1 MGHDK, CDR2 SYGVNS. CDR3 length equals 14 residues. V was trimmed by 4 bases and J by 4 bases, leaving 11 bases between them. This chain's CDR3 is CASSGRVLYNEQFF. The DNA for the CDR3 is TGTGCCAGCAGTGGAAGGGTCCTATACAATGAGCAGTTCTTC.

This clonotype was recorded at least ten times. The genes are TRBV14 and TRBJ2-1; TRBD1 is a possible D gene (6 bases). With 0 bases removed from V and 4 bases from J, the gap between germline ends came to 10 bases. This CDR3 has 15 residues. CDR1 and CDR2 from the germline V gene are SGHDN and FVKESK. Here the CDR3 DNA reads TGTGCCAGCAGCCAAGACCGGACAGTATACAATGAGCAGTTCTTC. Its translation: CASSQDRTVYNEQFF.

This clonotype was observed at least ten times. CDR3 sequence: CASSYWTSGSYEQYF. The CDR3 nucleotides read TGCGCCAGCAGCTACTGGACTAGCGGGTCCTACGAGCAGTACTTC. The V and J genes are TRBV4-3 and TRBJ2-7; 11 positions match TRBD2. The CDR3 length is 15 residues. Germline V gives CDR1 LGHNA, CDR2 YSLEER. V shed 5 bases, J shed 1 base, and the junction held 4 bases outside the gene matches.

This clonotype was seen many times. V gene TRBV29-1 combines with J gene TRBJ2-4, with 7 positions matching TRBD2. The ends lost 0 bases at V and 1 base at J; junction bases unmatched: 3. CDR1 SQVTM and CDR2 ANQGSEA come from the germline V gene. This CDR3 comprises 15 residues. This CDR3 reads CSVEEGGVAKNIQYF. The DNA of the CDR3 is TGCAGCGTTGAAGAGGGAGGGGTGGCCAAAAACATTCAGTACTTC.

The rearrangement joins TRBV7-2 to TRBJ2-5; TRBD2 might be the D (7 bases). The CDR3 contains 13 residues. V was pared by 7 bases and J by 5 bases, with 14 bases between. Germline values: CDR1 SGHTA, CDR2 FQGNSA. The CDR3 bases are TGTGCCAGCATCCTTGCGGGGGCGGAGACCCAGTACTTC. Amino acids: CASILAGAETQYF.

This clonotype was found many times. This sequence joins TRBV13 and TRBJ1-6, with unresolved D. The CDR3 is 12 amino acids. Between the trimmed V and J ends, which lost 0 bases and 13 bases, there was a span of 7 bases. The V gene's germline CDR1 is PRHDT and CDR2 FYEKMQ (reference sequence). CDR3 amino acids: CASSLGSSPLHF. The CDR3 region has the DNA TGTGCCAGCAGCTTAGGTTCTTCGCCCCTCCACTTT.

The sample holds a few counts of this clonotype. The rearrangement joins TRBV7-9 to TRBJ2-7; D is undetermined. This CDR3 contains 15 residues. Germline lookup yields CDR1 SEHNR and CDR2 FQNEAQ (reference sequence). V lost 1 base, J lost 2 bases, and 12 bases lay in between. In DNA form, the CDR3 reads TGTGCCAGCAGCTTAGATGGGATCGCAGCCTACGAGCAGTACTTC. Amino acids: CASSLDGIAAYEQYF.

This clonotype is judged medium-sized. This chain links TRBV5-1 with TRBJ2-5; D gene ambiguous. Trimming took off 4 bases at V and 0 bases at J, with 10 bases between the two ends. Germline V CDR1 and CDR2: SGHRS, YFSETQ. The CDR3 is 14 amino acids. CDR3 loop: CASSGAGNQETQYF. As DNA, the CDR3 is TGCGCCAGCAGCGGCGCAGGTAACCAAGAGACCCAGTACTTC.

This clonotype was found many times. The gene calls are TRBV20-1 and TRBJ2-1; TRBD1 agrees at 7 bases. Trimming at V came to 1 base and at J to 8 bases, leaving 8 bases not matched to a gene. Germline V lookup: CDR1 DFQATT, CDR2 SNEGSKA (reference sequence). The CDR3 consists of 14 residues. The CDR3 DNA is TGCAGTGCTAGAGCTCTACAGGGGACAGATGAGCAGTTCTTC. Its translation is CSARALQGTDEQFF.

This clonotype was detected many times. V gene TRBV2 combines with J gene TRBJ2-7; no firm D call. Germline lookup yields CDR1 SNHLY and CDR2 FYNNEI. V dropped 3 bases and J dropped 9 bases, with 12 bases sitting between them. This CDR3 is built from 12 residues. The CDR3 DNA reads as TGTGCCAGCAGTGATCAAGGCCGGCGGCAGTACTTC. The encoded protein is CASSDQGRRQYF.

This clonotype occurred many times. The chain links TRBV29-1 to TRBJ2-3; a possible D gene is TRBD2 (7 bases). CDR3 length: 13 residues. Germline V gene data show CDR1 as SQVTM and CDR2 as ANQGSEA. Trimming pared 3 bases from V and 5 bases from J, leaving 12 bases between. The CDR3 sequence: CSVDGGGGDTQYF. DNA of the CDR3: TGCAGCGTTGACGGGGGAGGGGGAGATACGCAGTATTTT.

This clonotype came up many times. The chain employs TRBV5-1 and TRBJ2-6; possibly TRBD2 for D (5 bases). CDR1 is SGHRS and CDR2 is YFSETQ in the germline V gene. The length of the CDR3 is 17 residues. V lost 0 bases to trimming and J lost 4 bases, with 14 bases between them. Here the CDR3 DNA reads TGCGCCAGCAGCTTGGACGGACTGCTTGGAGGGGCCAACGTCCTGACTTTC. This translates into CASSLDGLLGGANVLTF.

This clonotype has a count of ten or more. The rearrangement links TRBV27 to TRBJ1-4; weak D call: TRBD1 (6 bases). V dropped 9 bases and J dropped 8 bases, with 19 bases sitting between them. CDR3 length: 14 residues. Germline-derived CDR1 and CDR2 are MNHEY and SMNVEV (reference sequence). The CDR3 loop reads CASSRAGAGEKLFF. The CDR3, as DNA: TGTGCCAGTTCAAGGGCAGGGGCTGGGGAAAAACTGTTTTTT.